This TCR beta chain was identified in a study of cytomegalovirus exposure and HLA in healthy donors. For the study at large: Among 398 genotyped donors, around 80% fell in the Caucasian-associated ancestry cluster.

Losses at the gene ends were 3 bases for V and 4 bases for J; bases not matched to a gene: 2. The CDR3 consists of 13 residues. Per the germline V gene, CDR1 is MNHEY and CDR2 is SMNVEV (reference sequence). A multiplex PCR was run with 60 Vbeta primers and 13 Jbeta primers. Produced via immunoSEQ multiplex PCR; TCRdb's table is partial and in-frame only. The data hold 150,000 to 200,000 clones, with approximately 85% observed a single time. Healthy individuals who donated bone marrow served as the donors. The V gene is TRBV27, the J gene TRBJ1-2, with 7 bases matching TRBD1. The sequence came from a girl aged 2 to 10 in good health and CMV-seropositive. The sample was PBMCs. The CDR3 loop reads CASSLGQTYGYTF. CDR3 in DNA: TGTGCCAGCAGTTTGGGACAGACCTATGGCTACACCTTC.